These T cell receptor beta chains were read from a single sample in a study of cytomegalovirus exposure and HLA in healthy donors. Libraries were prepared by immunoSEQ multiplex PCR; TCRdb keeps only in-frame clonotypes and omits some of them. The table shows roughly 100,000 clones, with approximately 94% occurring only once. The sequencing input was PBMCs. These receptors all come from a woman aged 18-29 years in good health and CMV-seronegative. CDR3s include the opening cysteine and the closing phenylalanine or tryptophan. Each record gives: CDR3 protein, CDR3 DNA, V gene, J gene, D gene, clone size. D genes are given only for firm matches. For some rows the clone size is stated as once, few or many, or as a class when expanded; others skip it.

CASSPPGTGYQPQHF	TGTGCCAGCTCACCACCGGGCACAGGGTATCAGCCCCAGCATTTT	TRBV18	TRBJ1-5	NA	NA
CASSQGQGGTNEQFF	TGTGCTAGCAGCCAAGGACAGGGTGGTACGAATGAGCAGTTCTTC	TRBV7-7	TRBJ2-1	TRBD1	NA
CASIPLRDRSQKRF	TGTGCCAGCATTCCTCTCCGGGACAGGTCCCAGAAACGCTTC	TRBV7-6	TRBJ1-2	TRBD1	once
CASSRQGRNTGELFF	TGTGCCAGCAGCCGACAGGGCAGGAACACCGGGGAGCTGTTTTTT	TRBV27	TRBJ2-2	TRBD1	few
CSSGVSGGARDTQYF	TGCAGTAGCGGAGTTAGCGGGGGGGCCAGAGATACGCAGTATTTT	TRBV29-1	TRBJ2-3	TRBD2	NA
CASTKTSRSSYNEQFF	TGTGCCAGCACAAAAACTAGTCGAAGCTCCTACAATGAGCAGTTCTTC	TRBV6-6	TRBJ2-1	NA	NA
CASSTPGGGNQPQHF	TGTGCCAGCAGTACTCCGGGGGGGGGCAATCAGCCCCAGCATTTT	TRBV6-6	TRBJ1-5	NA	NA
CASSSAGQSYEQYF	TGTGCCAGTAGTTCTGCGGGTCAATCCTACGAGCAGTACTTC	TRBV19	TRBJ2-7	NA	NA
CASSLLGAETGELFF	TGCGCCAGCAGCTTGTTAGGGGCGGAGACCGGGGAGCTGTTTTTT	TRBV5-1	TRBJ2-2	NA	NA
CASSTQTGENTEAFF	TGTGCCAGCAGTACCCAGACAGGGGAGAACACTGAAGCTTTCTTT	TRBV6-1	TRBJ1-1	TRBD1	NA
CASSPYVAGAYEQYF	TGCGCCAGCAGCCCCTATGTGGCAGGGGCCTACGAGCAGTACTTC	TRBV4-1	TRBJ2-7	NA	once
CASSAGQLLRYF	TGTGCCAGCAGCGCGGGACAGTTGCTACGGTATTTT	TRBV5-6	TRBJ2-3	NA	NA
CASRFSGTNTGELFF	TGTGCCAGCAGATTCTCCGGGACTAACACCGGGGAGCTGTTTTTT	TRBV6-5	TRBJ2-2	NA	NA
CASSLGWTRYNEQFF	TGTGCCAGCAGCTTAGGATGGACACGCTACAATGAGCAGTTCTTC	TRBV7-9	TRBJ2-1	NA	NA
CASSSRGDIQYF	TGTGCCAGCAGCAGCCGGGGAGACATTCAGTACTTC	TRBV13	TRBJ2-4	NA	NA
CASSQAPGGNQPQHF	TGCGCCAGCAGCCAAGCGCCAGGGGGCAATCAGCCCCAGCATTTT	TRBV4-1	TRBJ1-5	NA	NA
CASSYGPTGHGHTF	TGTGCCAGCAGTTACGGTCCCACAGGGCATGGCCACACCTTC	TRBV6-5	TRBJ1-2	NA	once
CASSLTRTGQETQYF	TGTGCCAGCAGCTTAACCCGGACAGGGCAGGAGACCCAGTACTTC	TRBV11-2	TRBJ2-5	TRBD1	NA
CASSSYSNQPQHF	TGTGCCAGCAGCTCTTATAGCAATCAGCCCCAGCATTTT	TRBV7-2	TRBJ1-5	NA	NA
CASSLGLAAVEQYF	TGCGCCAGCAGCCTAGGACTAGCGGCCGTAGAGCAGTACTTC	TRBV5-1	TRBJ2-7	TRBD2	NA
CASGVTPRLVLTDTQYF	TGTGCCAGTGGGGTAACCCCAAGACTAGTTTTAACAGATACGCAGTATTTT	TRBV19	TRBJ2-3	NA	NA
CASSPVGLYGYTF	TGTGCCAGCAGCCCCGTGGGGCTCTATGGCTACACCTTC	TRBV7-9	TRBJ1-2	NA	NA
CASSLDGDTQYF	TGCGCCAGCAGCTTGGACGGAGATACGCAGTATTTT	TRBV5-1	TRBJ2-3	NA	NA
CATSGGALGNEQFF	TGTGCCACTAGCGGGGGGGCCCTCGGGAATGAGCAGTTCTTC	TRBV7-9	TRBJ2-1	TRBD2	NA
CASSLGGKVGYGYTF	TGTGCCAGCAGTTTAGGGGGGAAGGTGGGCTATGGCTACACCTTC	TRBV28	TRBJ1-2	NA	NA
CASSTGTDQETQYF	TGTGCCAGCTCTACCGGGACAGACCAAGAGACCCAGTACTTC	TRBV18	TRBJ2-5	TRBD1	NA
CASSFLSGRDNEQFF	TGTGCCAGCAGCTTCCTTAGCGGGAGAGACAATGAGCAGTTCTTC	TRBV5-4	TRBJ2-1	TRBD2	NA
CASSPRDRGNYEQYF	TGTGCCAGCAGCCCCCGGGACAGGGGGAACTACGAGCAGTACTTC	TRBV7-9	TRBJ2-7	TRBD1	NA
CASSKSGTVNNEQFF	TGTGCCAGCAGTAAGTCCGGGACAGTTAACAATGAGCAGTTCTTC	TRBV25-1	TRBJ2-1	TRBD1	NA
CASSFGQGYSPLHF	TGTGCCAGCAGCTTTGGACAGGGGTATTCACCCCTCCACTTT	TRBV7-2	TRBJ1-6	TRBD1	NA
CASRPWDRDNEKLFF	TGCGCCAGCAGACCATGGGACAGGGACAATGAAAAACTGTTTTTT	TRBV5-1	TRBJ1-4	TRBD1	NA
CASTQDRGNTEAFF	TGTGCCAGCACTCAGGACAGGGGAAATACTGAAGCTTTCTTT	TRBV5-5	TRBJ1-1	TRBD1	NA
CASSVGTGESYEQYF	TGTGCCAGCAGCGTGGGGACAGGTGAGTCCTACGAGCAGTACTTC	TRBV9	TRBJ2-7	TRBD1	NA
CASSDSSSGSNEQFF	TGTGCCAGCAGTGACTCTTCTAGCGGGAGTAATGAGCAGTTCTTC	TRBV6-4	TRBJ2-1	TRBD2	once
CASSLAVTGELFF	TGCGCCAGCAGCTTGGCGGTAACCGGGGAGCTGTTTTTT	TRBV5-1	TRBJ2-2	NA	NA
CASSQELVRGPNYGYTF	TGTGCCAGCAGCCAAGAGTTGGTCAGGGGGCCTAACTATGGCTACACCTTC	TRBV4-2	TRBJ1-2	TRBD1	once
CASSQTKRDTQYF	TGCGCCAGCAGCCAGACAAAAAGGGATACGCAGTATTTT	TRBV4-1	TRBJ2-3	NA	NA
CASSYGAGPLRNEQYF	TGTGCCAGCAGTTACGGAGCGGGACCTCTACGAAACGAGCAGTACTTC	TRBV6-5	TRBJ2-7	TRBD2	NA
CASSAGGVGGNTIYF	TGTGCCAGCAGCGCTGGGGGGGTAGGTGGAAACACCATATATTTT	TRBV9	TRBJ1-3	NA	NA
CASSSPGQGYYEQYF	TGTGCCAGCAGTTCCCCGGGACAGGGGTACTACGAGCAGTACTTC	TRBV27	TRBJ2-7	TRBD1	NA
CASSLAGLYEQYF	TGTGCCAGCAGCTTAGCGGGACTCTACGAGCAGTACTTC	TRBV7-9	TRBJ2-7	NA	NA
CASSGGGAGGEQFF	TGTGCCAGCAGCGGCGGGGGGGCCGGGGGTGAGCAGTTCTTC	TRBV6-5	TRBJ2-1	TRBD2	NA
CATTPAGVDYNEQFF	TGTGCCACCACCCCAGCGGGAGTTGACTACAATGAGCAGTTCTTC	TRBV15	TRBJ2-1	TRBD2	NA
CASSLGEGGETQYF	TGTGCTAGCAGCTTAGGTGAGGGAGGAGAGACCCAGTACTTC	TRBV7-7	TRBJ2-5	NA	NA
CASSSLTSGPQDTQYF	TGTGCCAGCAGTTCGTTGACTAGCGGTCCGCAGGATACGCAGTATTTT	TRBV28	TRBJ2-3	TRBD2	NA
CASSATNTGELFF	TGCGCCAGCAGTGCCACGAACACCGGGGAGCTGTTTTTT	TRBV10-1	TRBJ2-2	NA	NA
CASSPAGGRNEQFF	TGTGCCAGCTCACCGGCGGGAGGGCGCAATGAGCAGTTCTTC	TRBV18	TRBJ2-1	TRBD2	NA
CASSTTSGVYEQYF	TGTGCCAGTAGCACGACTAGCGGGGTCTACGAGCAGTACTTC	TRBV19	TRBJ2-7	TRBD2	NA
CASNSGGGFSGNTIYF	TGTGCCAGCAACTCCGGCGGGGGCTTCTCTGGAAACACCATATATTTT	TRBV2	TRBJ1-3	NA	NA
CASSPGTFSYNEQFF	TGCGCCAGCAGCCCCGGGACATTCTCCTACAATGAGCAGTTCTTC	TRBV5-1	TRBJ2-1	NA	NA
CASSQEGGVRSSYEQYF	TGCGCCAGCAGCCAAGAGGGGGGAGTGAGGTCCTCCTACGAGCAGTACTTC	TRBV4-1	TRBJ2-7	NA	NA
CSARASGQGFLGQYF	TGCAGCGCAAGGGCATCGGGACAGGGTTTCCTGGGGCAGTACTTC	TRBV29-1	TRBJ2-7	TRBD1	NA
CASSPVAGREYEQYF	TGTGCCAGCTCACCGGTTGCTGGCAGGGAATACGAGCAGTACTTC	TRBV18	TRBJ2-7	NA	NA
CASTRLNTGELFF	TGTGCCAGCACGAGACTGAACACCGGGGAGCTGTTTTTT	TRBV7-8	TRBJ2-2	NA	NA